The 18 T cell receptor beta chains below come from one sample, sequenced in a study of blood T cell repertoires in COVID-19. This table comes from immunoSEQ multiplex PCR, and its TCRdb copy is limited to in-frame clones, with some not included. Here the sample spans fewer than 150,000 clones, about four fifths being singletons. The sample was PBMCs or T cells enriched from blood (not recorded which). These receptors all come from a young man who had recovered from COVID-19.

The chain joins TRBV18 to TRBJ2-7; 9 bases are a match to TRBD2. CDR1 KGHSH and CDR2 LQKENI come from the germline V gene. Trimming at V came to 3 bases and at J to 5 bases, leaving 11 bases not matched to a gene. The length of the CDR3 is 16 residues. CDR3 sequence reads: CASSPGREGLYHEQYF. The CDR3 coding sequence is TGTGCCAGCTCACCGGGGCGGGAGGGCCTATACCACGAGCAGTACTTC.

The rearrangement links TRBV19 to TRBJ2-6; no clear D gene. The germline V gene encodes CDR1 LNHDA and CDR2 SQIVND (reference sequence). V was pared by 5 bases and J by 4 bases, with 6 bases between. The CDR3 has 13 amino acids. The chain's CDR3 is CASSYSGANVLTF. The CDR3 DNA is TGTGCCAGTAGTTATTCCGGGGCCAACGTCCTGACTTTC.

This chain joins TRBV28 and TRBJ2-7; 8 bases fit TRBD2. Germline V gene sequence: CDR1 MDHEN, CDR2 SYDVKM. V trimming: 7 bases; J trimming: 6 bases; junction bases outside the gene matches: 20. The CDR3 is made up of 17 amino acids. CDR3 loop: CASTPPLITSGTFEQYF. As DNA, the CDR3 is TGTGCCAGCACCCCTCCCCTAATTACTAGCGGAACTTTCGAGCAGTACTTC.

The chain recombines TRBV24-1 with TRBJ1-1; 7 bases fit TRBD1. The germline gives CDR1 KGHDR, CDR2 SFDVKD. The CDR3 is 15 amino acids. V gave up 4 bases and J gave up 1 base; unmatched junction bases: 5. CDR3 sequence (DNA): TGTGCCACCAGTGAGCCGACAGGGTCGAACACTGAAGCTTTCTTT. Amino acid sequence: CATSEPTGSNTEAFF.

The chain carries TRBV27 and TRBJ1-5, with TRBD1 matching over 9 bases. The ends lost 5 bases at V and 4 bases at J; junction bases unmatched: 3. CDR3 length: 14 residues. Germline CDR1 MNHEY, CDR2 SMNVEV (reference sequence). CDR3 region: CASSRTGDNQPQHF. The CDR3 DNA is TGTGCCAGCAGTCGGACAGGGGATAATCAGCCCCAGCATTTT.

The J gene is TRBJ2-7, the V gene TRBV12-3 or TRBV12-4; D uncertain. V lost 6 bases, J lost 3 bases, and 6 bases lay in between. The CDR3 runs to 11 residues. The CDR3 nucleotides are TGTGCCAGCAGATTGTACTACGAGCAGTACTTC. Encoded protein: CASRLYYEQYF.

The V gene is TRBV5-1, the J gene TRBJ2-3; 11 nucleotides agree with TRBD2. The trim removed 0 bases at V and 7 bases at J, leaving 7 bases unmatched. Germline lookup yields CDR1 SGHRS and CDR2 YFSETQ. The CDR3 length is 16 residues. CDR3 loop: CASSLDTSGSLNTQYF. In DNA, the CDR3 is TGCGCCAGCAGCTTGGATACTAGCGGGAGCTTAAATACGCAGTATTTT.

This clone was seen a handful of times. The rearrangement links TRBV27 to TRBJ1-5; D possibly corresponds to TRBD1 (5 bases). The CDR3 contains 14 residues. Trimming pared 5 bases from V and 5 bases from J, leaving 13 bases between. In germline, CDR1 is MNHEY, CDR2 SMNVEV (reference sequence). The CDR3 loop reads CASSQTGFDQPQHF. The CDR3 DNA sequence: TGTGCCAGCAGTCAAACAGGTTTTGATCAGCCCCAGCATTTT.

This rearrangement joins TRBV2 to TRBJ2-1, with D maybe TRBD1 (5 bases). The CDR3 spans 14 residues. CDR1 SNHLY and CDR2 FYNNEI come from the germline V gene. V lost 5 bases, J lost 3 bases, and 11 bases lay in between. The DNA for the CDR3 is TGTGCCAGCAGTAACCAGGGCGGCTACAATGAGCAGTTCTTC. It codes for CASSNQGGYNEQFF.

The genes are TRBV2 and TRBJ1-1; 8 nucleotides line up with TRBD1. Trimming cost V 4 bases and J 4 bases; bases outside gene matches: 8. The CDR3 runs to 15 residues. Germline V gene data show CDR1 as SNHLY and CDR2 as FYNNEI. Here the CDR3 reads CASSGAAGGVTEAFF. The CDR3 region has the DNA TGTGCCAGCAGTGGGGCCGCAGGGGGCGTCACTGAAGCTTTCTTT.

The V call is TRBV6-1, the J call TRBJ1-2, with D maybe TRBD1 (5 bases). CDR1 MNHNS and CDR2 SASEGT come from the germline V gene. The V end lost 2 bases, the J end lost 7 bases, and 14 bases lay between the germline ends. The CDR3 is 14 amino acids. CDR3 coding DNA: TGTGCCAGCAGTGAAAACCAACTCCAGGGTGGCTACACCTTC. Protein sequence: CASSENQLQGGYTF.

This chain joins TRBV6-5 and TRBJ1-1; TRBD1 aligns across 7 bases. Germline V gene lookup returns CDR1 MNHEY and CDR2 SVGAGI. CDR3 length: 15 amino acids. V lost 5 bases and J lost 1; bases outside the gene matches: 7. The CDR3 DNA sequence: TGTGCCAGCAGTAACAGGGGCCGGGGGAACACTGAAGCTTTCTTT. It codes for CASSNRGRGNTEAFF.

J is TRBJ1-1 and V is TRBV19, with D possibly being TRBD1 (6 bases). CDR1 and CDR2 (germline): LNHDA, SQIVND (reference sequence). CDR3 length equals 14 residues. V lost 5 bases, J lost 4 bases, and 14 bases lay in between. The CDR3 reads CASSSASGVTEAFF. The CDR3, as DNA: TGTGCCAGTAGTTCCGCATCAGGGGTCACTGAAGCTTTCTTT.

There are a few counts of this clone. Other DNA sequences from this sample encode an identical CDR3 as well. V gene TRBV18 combines with J gene TRBJ1-1; TRBD1 agrees at 8 bases. Trimming at V came to 2 bases and at J to 1 base, leaving 3 bases not matched to a gene. The germline CDR1 and CDR2 sequences are KGHSH and LQKENI. The CDR3 length is 15 residues. CDR3 sequence reads: CASSPKQGANTEAFF. The CDR3 nucleotides read TGTGCCAGCTCACCAAAGCAGGGGGCGAACACTGAAGCTTTCTTT.

In regard to this clone: Additional DNA sequences in this sample encode the identical CDR3. This chain links TRBV7-2 with TRBJ1-1; tentative D call: TRBD1 (5 bases). The V end was cut by 1 base, the J end by 4 bases, with 10 bases between. The CDR3 has 14 residues. Germline V gene sequence: CDR1 SGHTA, CDR2 FQGNSA. The CDR3 DNA reads as TGTGCCAGCAGCTTAGTCGGGGGTCGCACTGAAGCTTTCTTT. This translates into CASSLVGGRTEAFF.

The rearrangement links TRBV19 to TRBJ1-2; no firm D call. The CDR3 has 13 residues. CDR1 and CDR2 from the germline V gene are LNHDA and SQIVND (reference sequence). V gave up 10 bases and J gave up 4 bases, with 16 bases separating them. CDR3 in DNA: TGTGCCACACGGCGGGATTCTTCCTATGGCTACACCTTC. Its translation is CATRRDSSYGYTF.

This clone was counted a single time. The rearrangement links TRBV11-3 to TRBJ2-5; 13 bases agree with TRBD2. The CDR3 spans 17 residues. Germline V gives CDR1 SGHNT, CDR2 YENEEA. Trimming cost V 1 base and J 0 bases; bases outside gene matches: 2. The CDR3 DNA reads TGTGCCAGCAGCTTAGGGACTAGCGGGGGTAACCAAGAGACCCAGTACTTC. Translated: CASSLGTSGGNQETQYF.

As regards this clone: Other DNA sequences in this sample translate to the same CDR3. The chain uses TRBV4-1 and TRBJ1-2; D perhaps matches TRBD1 (5 bases). The CDR3 loop spans 14 amino acids. Germline lookup yields CDR1 MGHRA and CDR2 YSYEKL. V was cut by 4 bases and J by 8 bases, with 17 bases left in between. In DNA form, the CDR3 reads TGCGCCAGCAGCCTGAGTCTGTCGGGGGAAGGCTACACCTTC. This encodes CASSLSLSGEGYTF.